This TCR beta chain was sequenced for a study of cytomegalovirus exposure and HLA in healthy donors. Germline loops: CDR1 SNHLY, CDR2 FYNNEI. The V gene lost 1 base and the J gene lost 4 bases, with 10 bases spanning the gap. The CDR3 totals 14 residues. The donors were part of the approximately 120-subject validation cohort, which stood apart from the roughly 700-subject first cohort. The data were produced by immunoSEQ multiplex PCR, yet TCRdb's version contains in-frame clones alone and is incomplete. The sample consists of approximately 260,000 clones, approximately 86% of them appearing once. The V call is TRBV2, the J call TRBJ1-1; the D gene is possibly TRBD1 (6 bases). Material for sequencing was PBMCs. The receptor was isolated from a woman aged 18-29 years in good health and CMV-seronegative. The CDR3: CASSEETGLTEAFF. The DNA of the CDR3 is TGTGCCAGCAGTGAAGAGACAGGCCTCACTGAAGCTTTCTTT.